The rows below give T cell receptor beta chains drawn from one sample of a study of shared clonotypes between healthy human individuals. Repertoires were generated with immunoSEQ multiplex PCR, while TCRdb's copy carries only in-frame clones and drops some. Here the sample spans about a million clones, more than 75% being singletons. Sequences were obtained from memory CD4+ T cells sorted from blood. The source is a man aged 18 to 30 in good health. Both conserved end residues are part of each CDR3. Fields, in order: V gene, clone size, J gene, D gene, CDR3 DNA, CDR3 protein. The D gene is left open where the match is weak. Clone size is not always given. Where it is, it says once, few, many or a class for expanded clones.

>TRBV5-5|.|TRBJ2-7|.
TGTGCCAGCCAGCCGGGGATCTACGAGCAGTACTTC
CASQPGIYEQYF
>TRBV27|.|TRBJ2-6|.
TGTGCCAGCAGGGCCATAGGCTCTGGGGCCAACGTCCTGACTTTC
CASRAIGSGANVLTF
>TRBV5-1|.|TRBJ2-5|TRBD2
TGCGCCAGCAGCGTAACTAGCGGGAGGCCAGAGACCCAGTACTTC
CASSVTSGRPETQYF
>TRBV7-2|.|TRBJ2-5|TRBD2
TGTGCCAGCAGCTTAGCGGGACTAGGGGGGGCCCAGTACTTC
CASSLAGLGGAQYF
>TRBV28|.|TRBJ2-1|.
TGTGCCAGCAGAGGCTCAAGGAGCTCCTACAATGAGCAGTTCTTC
CASRGSRSSYNEQFF
>TRBV4-1|few|TRBJ2-6|TRBD1
TGCGCCAGCAGCCAAACAGGGGGCGCCTTGAAAGGGGCCAACGTCCTGACTTTC
CASSQTGGALKGANVLTF
>TRBV10-3|.|TRBJ2-3|TRBD2
TGTGCCATCAGTGAGTCGGCGGGAGTATCGTTGAGTACGCAGTATTTT
CAISESAGVSLSTQYF
>TRBV6-1|once|TRBJ2-2|TRBD1
TGTGCCAGCAGTACCGGGACAGGGGACACCGGGGAGCTGTTTTTT
CASSTGTGDTGELFF
>TRBV12-1|.|TRBJ1-1|.
TGTGCCAGCAGCTTTCATCCAAGGGACCCGAACACTGAAGCTTTCTTT
CASSFHPRDPNTEAFF
>TRBV6-6|.|TRBJ2-7|TRBD1
TGTGCCAGCAGAAACCGGGACAGGTACTACGAGCAGTACTTC
CASRNRDRYYEQYF
>TRBV6-1|many|TRBJ1-6|.
TGTGCCAGCAGTGAAGAAGCAGGGGTCTCACCCCTCCACTTT
CASSEEAGVSPLHF
>TRBV15|few|TRBJ2-3|.
TGTGCCACCAGCAGAGATGCAGATACGCAGTATTTT
CATSRDADTQYF
>TRBV7-2|.|TRBJ1-5|.
TGTGCCAGCAGCTTAGGGGGGAGTGGTAATCAGCCCCAGCATTTT
CASSLGGSGNQPQHF
>TRBV19|.|TRBJ1-5|TRBD1
TGTGCCAGTAGTTGGTCAGGGGGTAGCAATCAGCCCCAGCATTTT
CASSWSGGSNQPQHF
>TRBV7-9|.|TRBJ2-2|TRBD1
TGTGCCAGCAGCCTCCGGGACAGAGGGTCCGGGGAGCTGTTTTTT
CASSLRDRGSGELFF
>TRBV28|.|TRBJ1-5|TRBD1
TGTGCCAGCAGTTTCTCGGGACAGGGGGACAATCAGCCCCAGCATTTT
CASSFSGQGDNQPQHF
>TRBV5-1|.|TRBJ1-2|.
TGCGCCAGCAGCTTGAGACAGAGCCATGGCTACACCTTC
CASSLRQSHGYTF
>TRBV19|few|TRBJ1-2|TRBD1
TGTGCCAGTATCCAGACAGGGGAAGAAGTCTATGGCTACACCTTC
CASIQTGEEVYGYTF
>TRBV15|many|TRBJ1-5|.
TGTGCCACCAGCAGAGATGTGGGCAATCAGCCCCAGCATTTT
CATSRDVGNQPQHF
>TRBV4-1|.|TRBJ2-7|TRBD2
TGCGCCAGCAGCCAATCACTAGCGGGTAATTACGAGCAGTACTTC
CASSQSLAGNYEQYF
>TRBV27|few|TRBJ2-6|.
TGTGCCAGCAGGCTTGGGGCTACAGGGACTGGGGCCAACGTCCTGACTTTC
CASRLGATGTGANVLTF